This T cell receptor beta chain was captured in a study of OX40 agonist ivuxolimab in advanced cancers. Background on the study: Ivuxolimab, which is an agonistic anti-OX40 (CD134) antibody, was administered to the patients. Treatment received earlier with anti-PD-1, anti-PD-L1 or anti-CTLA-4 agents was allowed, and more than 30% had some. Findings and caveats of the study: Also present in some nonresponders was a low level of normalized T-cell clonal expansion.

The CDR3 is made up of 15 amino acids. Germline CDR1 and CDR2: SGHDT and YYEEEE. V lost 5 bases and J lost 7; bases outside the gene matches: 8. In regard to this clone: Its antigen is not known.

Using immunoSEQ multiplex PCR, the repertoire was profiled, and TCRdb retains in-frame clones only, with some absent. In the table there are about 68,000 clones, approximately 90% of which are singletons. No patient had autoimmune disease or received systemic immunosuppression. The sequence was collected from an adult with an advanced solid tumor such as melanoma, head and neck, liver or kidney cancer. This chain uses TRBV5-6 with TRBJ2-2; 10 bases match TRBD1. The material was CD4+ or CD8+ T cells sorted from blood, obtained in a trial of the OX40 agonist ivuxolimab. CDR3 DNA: TGTGCCAGCAGACGACAGGGGGCGGTCAGCGGGGAGCTGTTTTTT. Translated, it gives CASRRQGAVSGELFF.